This TCR beta chain was recorded in a study of shared clonotypes between healthy human individuals. This clone has a single count. The table came from immunoSEQ multiplex PCR; TCRdb's copy has only in-frame clones and leaves some out. The repertoire consists of about 2.3 million clones, with around 92% occurring once and the leading ten covering 0.37%. Trimming stripped 7 bases from V and 1 base from J, with 15 bases between. The CDR3 totals 15 residues. Germline CDR1 and CDR2: SGHTA and FQGTGA. The chain is built from TRBV7-3 and TRBJ2-3, with TRBD2 as a possible D gene (5 bases). Sequenced input: naive CD4+ T cells from PBMCs. Stated subset: CD45RA+ positively selected. This TCR was recovered from a man aged 18 to 30 in good health. Some clones in this sample may be carry-over from other donors' samples. The DNA of the CDR3 is TGTGCCAGCACCCCTTTTGTGCGGGGCACAGATACGCAGTATTTT. It specifies CASTPFVRGTDTQYF.